Below are 17 T cell receptor beta chains sequenced from a single sample in a study of cytomegalovirus exposure and HLA in healthy donors. With 60 Vbeta and 13 Jbeta primers, the PCR was carried out. Profiled with immunoSEQ multiplex PCR; TCRdb holds only in-frame clones, not every one. This sample has about 200,000 clones; approximately 86% occur once, and the top ten carry 0.25% to 0.4%. The sample taken for sequencing was PBMCs. The source of these receptors is a woman between 25 and 40 years old in good health and CMV-seronegative.

The rearrangement links TRBV9 to TRBJ2-4, with TRBD2 matching 9 bases. Germline-derived CDR1 and CDR2 are SGDLS and YYNGEE. The CDR3 extends over 15 amino acids. Trimming took 4 bases from V and 5 from J; bases not matched to a gene: 7. The CDR3 loop reads CASSLSGRLENIQYF. As DNA, the CDR3 is TGTGCCAGCAGCCTAAGCGGGAGGTTGGAAAACATTCAGTACTTC. Variable domain in full (rest from reference TRBV9 and TRBJ2-4): DSGVTQTPKHLITATGQRVTLRCSPRSGDLSVYWYQQSLDQGLQFLIQYYNGEERAKGNILERFSAQQFPDLHSELNLSSLELGDSALYFCASSLSGRLENIQYFGAGTRLSVL.

The genes are TRBV28 and TRBJ2-3; TRBD1 is a possible D gene (6 bases). The ends were cut back, 2 bases at V and 4 bases at J, with 16 bases in the middle. The germline gives CDR1 MDHEN, CDR2 SYDVKM. This CDR3 has 16 amino acids. The CDR3 sequence is CASSLRGNALADTQYF. CDR3 coding DNA: TGTGCCAGCAGTTTAAGGGGGAATGCGTTGGCAGATACGCAGTATTTT.

V gene TRBV6-4 combines with J gene TRBJ2-7; a possible D gene is TRBD1 (6 bases). Germline CDR1 MRHNA, CDR2 SNTAGT. With 2 bases removed from V and 3 bases from J, the gap between germline ends came to 20 bases. The CDR3 length is 17 residues. CDR3 DNA sequence: TGTGCCAGCAGTGACCCCTCACAGGGATCCCCGAGCTACGAGCAGTACTTC. This translates into CASSDPSQGSPSYEQYF.

The gene calls are TRBV27 and TRBJ2-5, with TRBD2 identical over 8 bases. The germline V gene has CDR1 MNHEY and CDR2 SMNVEV (reference sequence). The CDR3 sequence is 14 residues long. V shed 3 bases, J shed 5 bases, and the junction held 5 bases outside the gene matches. The CDR3 nucleotides read TGTGCCAGCAGTTTTCTTCGGGGGGGGGAGACCCAGTACTTC. Translated, it gives CASSFLRGGETQYF.

V usage is TRBV28 and J usage is TRBJ2-5, with no clear D. With 3 bases removed from V and 5 bases from J, the gap between germline ends came to 7 bases. Germline values: CDR1 MDHEN, CDR2 SYDVKM. The length of the CDR3 is 12 residues. The CDR3 reads CASSLLRETQYF. The CDR3, as DNA: TGTGCCAGCAGTTTGTTGCGGGAGACCCAGTACTTC. Using reference TRBV28 and TRBJ2-5 for the parts outside the CDR3, the full variable domain is DVKVTQSSRYLVKRTGEKVFLECVQDMDHENMFWYRQDPGLGLRLIYFSYDVKMKEKGDIPEGYSVSREKKERFSLILESASTNQTSMYLCASSLLRETQYFGPGTRLLVL.

The chain employs TRBV28 and TRBJ1-4; a weak D match, TRBD1 (6 bases). Germline CDR1 is MDHEN and CDR2 is SYDVKM. The CDR3 covers 15 residues. The V and J ends lost 5 bases and 6 bases respectively, with 16 bases between them. CDR3 protein: CASSRASGAYEKLFF. Written as DNA, the CDR3 is TGTGCCAGCAGTAGGGCTTCAGGGGCGTATGAAAAACTGTTTTTT.

This chain links TRBV29-1 with TRBJ2-7; 11 nucleotides align to TRBD1. With 7 bases clipped from V and 7 bases from J, the junction kept 18 bases outside the gene matches. The CDR3 has 16 amino acids. Per germline, CDR1 SQVTM and CDR2 ANQGSEA. The CDR3 DNA is TGCAGCGCCCTAAGGCGACGCGGGACAGGGGGGGTGGAGCAGTACTTC. Encoded protein: CSALRRRGTGGVEQYF.

This chain joins TRBV6-1 and TRBJ1-5; perhaps TRBD1 as D (5 bases). The CDR3 contains 15 residues. V lost 3 bases and J 1 base, leaving 10 bases between the germline ends. Germline CDR1 MNHNS, CDR2 SASEGT. In nucleotides, the CDR3 is TGTGCCAGCAGTGATCATGGGGGGAGCAATCAGCCCCAGCATTTT. It encodes CASSDHGGSNQPQHF.

In its sample, this clone was seen a few times. The rearrangement links TRBV7-9 to TRBJ1-5; D gene uncertain. CDR1 and CDR2 from the germline V gene are SEHNR and FQNEAQ (reference sequence). V was cut by 8 bases and J by 0 bases, with 11 bases left in between. The CDR3 is made up of 14 amino acids. DNA of the CDR3: TGTGCCAGCGGTAGCGAGGTTAGCAATCAGCCCCAGCATTTT. Amino acid sequence: CASGSEVSNQPQHF.

This rearrangement joins TRBV9 to TRBJ2-3; a possible D gene is TRBD2 (6 bases). From germline, CDR1 is SGDLS and CDR2 YYNGEE. The CDR3 contains 17 residues. Trimming left V 0 bases short and J 2 bases short, with 16 bases between. Here the CDR3 reads CASSVGAGLRVTDTQYF. The CDR3 DNA sequence: TGTGCCAGCAGCGTAGGGGCGGGGCTGAGGGTCACAGATACGCAGTATTTT. Variable domain in full (rest from reference TRBV9 and TRBJ2-3): DSGVTQTPKHLITATGQRVTLRCSPRSGDLSVYWYQQSLDQGLQFLIQYYNGEERAKGNILERFSAQQFPDLHSELNLSSLELGDSALYFCASSVGAGLRVTDTQYFGPGTRLTVL.

The chain combines TRBV5-1 with TRBJ2-2; the D gene is possibly TRBD1 (5 bases). The V gene lost 0 bases and the J gene lost 6 bases, with 12 bases spanning the gap. Germline CDR1 reads SGHRS; CDR2 reads YFSETQ. The CDR3 covers 15 residues. The CDR3 coding sequence is TGCGCCAGCAGCTTGGCTGTAAGCAGGGCCGGGGAGCTGTTTTTT. Protein sequence: CASSLAVSRAGELFF. Looking up the rest from reference TRBV5-1 and TRBJ2-2 gives the full variable domain: KAGVTQTPRYLIKTRGQQVTLSCSPISGHRSVSWYQQTPGQGLQFLFEYFSETQRNKGNFPGRFSGRQFSNSRSEMNVSTLELGDSALYLCASSLAVSRAGELFFGEGSRLTVL.

In its sample, this clone was seen a few times. The chain recombines TRBV4-2 with TRBJ2-3; 14 bases align to TRBD2. Germline loops: CDR1 LGHNA, CDR2 YNFKEQ. Germline trimming cut 4 bases from V and 5 bases from J; bases unmatched to any gene: 20. The CDR3 is 21 residues long. The CDR3 sequence: CASSPPWGAGTSGSRGDTQYF. CDR3 nucleotide sequence: TGTGCCAGCAGCCCACCATGGGGGGCCGGGACTAGCGGGAGTCGAGGAGATACGCAGTATTTT.

J is TRBJ2-2 and V is TRBV2, with 8 nucleotides matching TRBD1. The CDR3 contains 16 residues. V dropped 8 bases and J dropped 0; count of bases not matched to a gene: 8. CDR1 is SNHLY and CDR2 is FYNNEI in the germline V gene. CDR3 residues: CASLDLGQANTGELFF. The CDR3 DNA reads TGTGCCAGCCTCGACCTGGGACAGGCGAACACCGGGGAGCTGTTTTTT.

V and J are TRBV6-1 and TRBJ2-3; the match to TRBD2 covers 7 bases. Trimming cost V 6 bases and J 2 bases; bases outside gene matches: 2. The CDR3 length is 13 residues. Germline-derived CDR1 and CDR2 are MNHNS and SASEGT. CDR3 DNA: TGTGCCAGCAGAAGGGACTACACAGATACGCAGTATTTT. It translates to CASRRDYTDTQYF.

The chain joins TRBV15 to TRBJ1-4; a weak D match, TRBD1 (6 bases). The V end was cut by 1 base, the J end by 5 bases, with 11 bases between. Per the germline V gene, CDR1 is LNHNV and CDR2 is YYDKDF (reference sequence). The CDR3 covers 15 residues. The CDR3 region is CATSRGGTPNEKLFF. Here the CDR3 DNA reads TGTGCCACCAGCAGAGGAGGGACACCAAATGAAAAACTGTTTTTT.

CDR3 sequence: CASRFSQGNTEAFF. Here the CDR3 DNA reads TGTGCCAGTAGATTTAGCCAGGGGAACACTGAAGCTTTCTTT. The chain is built from TRBV19 and TRBJ1-1; possibly TRBD1 for D (5 bases). The CDR3 length is 14 residues. Germline CDR1 and CDR2: LNHDA and SQIVND (reference sequence). V was cut by 6 bases and J by 1 base, with 12 bases left in between.

This chain connects TRBV19 to TRBJ2-7; 7 bases agree with TRBD2. CDR1 and CDR2 from the germline V gene are LNHDA and SQIVND (reference sequence). The CDR3 contains 13 residues. The V segment lost 8 bases and the J segment 0 bases; nucleotides outside the gene matches: 4. For the CDR3, the DNA is TGTGCCAGTCTTAGGACTAGCTCCTACGAGCAGTACTTC. It yields the protein CASLRTSSYEQYF. Filled out from reference TRBV19 and TRBJ2-7, the complete variable domain reads DGGITQSPKYLFRKEGQNVTLSCEQNLNHDAMYWYRQDPGQGLRLIYYSQIVNDFQKGDIAEGYSVSREKKESFPLTVTSAQKNPTAFYLCASLRTSSYEQYFGPGTRLTVT.